The 14 T cell receptor beta chains below all came from one sample that was sequenced in a study of T cell clones after liver transplantation. Here immunoSEQ multiplex PCR was the method, and the copy in TCRdb shows in-frame clones only, minus some. This sample has tens of thousands of clones, with less than 75% found just once. Specimen: CD4+ T cells from blood, collected at the 22-month timepoint. These receptors were obtained from a human patient who received a liver transplant. Some T cells may be transferred from the graft donor.

In this sample, this clone turned up a few times. J is TRBJ2-7 and V is TRBV7-4; TRBD2 might be the D (5 bases). V gave up 5 bases and J gave up 2 bases, with 16 bases separating them. There are 15 residues in the CDR3. Germline CDR1 SGHVT, CDR2 SQSDAQ. This CDR3 is CASSLGPEGAYEQYF. In nucleotides, the CDR3 is TGTGCCAGCAGCCTGGGTCCCGAGGGAGCCTACGAGCAGTACTTC.

This clone was detected a few times. V and J are TRBV7-6 and TRBJ1-3; no clear D gene. This CDR3 has 17 residues. The germline CDR1 and CDR2 sequences are SGHVS and FNYEAQ. The V gene lost 5 bases and the J gene lost 0 bases, with 17 bases spanning the gap. Written as DNA, the CDR3 is TGTGCCAGCAGCGAGTGGGCAACGGCAGTCTCTGGAAACACCATATATTTT. Its protein is CASSEWATAVSGNTIYF.

V usage is TRBV28 and J usage is TRBJ2-5, with D perhaps matching TRBD1 or TRBD2 (5 bases each). The CDR3 is 12 residues long. Germline CDR1 is MDHEN and CDR2 is SYDVKM. The V end lost 8 bases, the J end lost 3 bases, and 10 bases lay between the germline ends. The CDR3 nucleotides read TGTGCCAGCCGACAGACTAAAGAGACCCAGTACTTC. Protein: CASRQTKETQYF.

The chain couples TRBV30 to TRBJ1-4, with a tentative D call TRBD1 (5 bases). Deletions cut 2 bases from V and 5 bases from J, with 12 bases between. This CDR3 is 14 amino acids long. The germline gives CDR1 GTSNPN, CDR2 SVGIG (reference sequence). CDR3 DNA: TGTGCCTGGAGTCCGGACAAGAGAAATGAAAAACTGTTTTTT. It translates to CAWSPDKRNEKLFF.

The chain recombines TRBV11-3 with TRBJ2-1; no clear D. The V end was cut by 6 bases, the J end by 4 bases, with 10 bases between. The CDR3 has 13 residues. The V gene's germline CDR1 is SGHNT and CDR2 YENEEA. CDR3 in DNA: TGTGCCAGCAGTTTCGACTCGTACAATGAGCAGTTCTTC. The encoded protein is CASSFDSYNEQFF.

This clone was seen a handful of times. V usage is TRBV2 and J usage is TRBJ2-1, with D maybe TRBD2 (6 bases). Germline loops: CDR1 SNHLY, CDR2 FYNNEI. The V gene lost 7 bases and the J gene lost 7 bases, with 23 bases spanning the gap. The CDR3 runs 16 residues. This chain's CDR3 is CASTEGWLADQNEQFF. CDR3 nucleotides: TGTGCCAGCACCGAAGGGTGGTTAGCGGACCAAAATGAGCAGTTCTTC.

The chain is built from TRBV28 and TRBJ1-1; D is ambiguous. Germline V CDR1 and CDR2: MDHEN, SYDVKM. V was pared by 7 bases and J by 0 bases, with 12 bases between. The CDR3 spans 14 residues. CDR3 coding DNA: TGTGCCAGCAACCCACTCACAGTGAACACTGAAGCTTTCTTT. This translates into CASNPLTVNTEAFF.

The sample holds one count of this clone. V is TRBV6-1 and J is TRBJ1-1; tentatively, D is TRBD1 (5 bases). Germline V gene sequence: CDR1 MNHNS, CDR2 SASEGT. Trimming left V 8 bases short and J 5 bases short, with 15 bases between. The CDR3 length is 13 residues. CDR3 amino acids: CASRNAGRTEAFF. The CDR3 nucleotides read TGTGCCAGCCGAAATGCGGGGCGGACTGAAGCTTTCTTT.

The rearrangement uses TRBV5-1 and TRBJ2-7, with TRBD2 matching over 9 bases. Germline V gives CDR1 SGHRS, CDR2 YFSETQ. Germline trimming cut 2 bases from V and 5 bases from J; bases unmatched to any gene: 2. The CDR3 has 13 amino acids. The CDR3 here is CASSFAGGNEQYF. Here the CDR3 DNA reads TGCGCCAGCAGCTTCGCGGGGGGGAACGAGCAGTACTTC.

The CDR3 DNA sequence: TGTGCCAGCAGTGAACAGACTACCGACTTGGGTGAGCAGTTCTTC. It codes for CASSEQTTDLGEQFF. The chain links TRBV2 to TRBJ2-1, with D possibly being TRBD2 (5 bases). The germline CDR1 and CDR2 sequences are SNHLY and FYNNEI. Between the trimmed V and J ends, which lost 2 bases and 9 bases, there was a span of 17 bases. The CDR3 runs to 15 residues.

The V and J genes are TRBV5-3 and TRBJ1-5, with a possible D match to TRBD1 (5 bases). TRBV5-3 is sorted into the ORF group, with uncertain function. Trimming shortened V by 5 bases and J by 0 bases, and 9 bases separated the two germline ends. This CDR3 spans 14 amino acids. The CDR3 reads CARSCDSSNQPQHF. In DNA form, the CDR3 reads TGTGCCAGAAGTTGCGACAGTAGCAATCAGCCCCAGCATTTT.

The gene calls are TRBV7-9 and TRBJ1-4; 7 nucleotides match TRBD1. Losses at the gene ends were 5 bases for V and 5 bases for J; bases not matched to a gene: 8. CDR3 length equals 15 residues. CDR1 is SEHNR and CDR2 is FQNEAQ in the germline V gene (reference sequence). This CDR3 reads CASSRTGTENEKLFF. Written as DNA, the CDR3 is TGTGCCAGCAGCAGAACCGGGACAGAAAATGAAAAACTGTTTTTT.

The gene calls are TRBV7-2 and TRBJ2-3; D possibly matches TRBD1 or TRBD2 (5 bases each). V lost 5 bases to trimming and J lost 8 bases, with 20 bases between them. This CDR3 is 15 amino acids long. From germline, CDR1 is SGHTA and CDR2 FQGNSA. The CDR3 DNA is TGTGCCAGCAGCCCTAGTGGGACGGCCCTCGGTACGCAGTATTTT. Amino acid sequence: CASSPSGTALGTQYF.

The rearrangement joins TRBV19 to TRBJ2-7; 7 bases align to TRBD1. CDR1 and CDR2 (germline): LNHDA, SQIVND (reference sequence). J gave up 3 bases and V 4 bases, and 9 bases lay outside the gene matches. The CDR3 runs to 15 residues. In nucleotides, the CDR3 is TGTGCCAGTAGTAGAACAGGGGAGAACCTCTACGAGCAGTACTTC. It specifies CASSRTGENLYEQYF.